The text below deals with one T cell receptor beta chain. Its antigen is still unknown. Both 60 Vbeta primers and 13 Jbeta primers went into the PCR. Here immunoSEQ multiplex PCR was the method, and the copy in TCRdb shows in-frame clones only, minus some. The sample has under 200,000 clones, 70% to 85% seen once. The data originate from a study of cytomegalovirus exposure and HLA in healthy donors. General study points: Using the classifier, cytomegalovirus status was reportedly diagnosed with high specificity and sensitivity. Later on, a genetic analysis was performed. It linked a missense variant in DCLRE1C with V- and J-gene trimming of TCR beta. In terms of immune exposure information, only CMV serostatus was available.

The V and J ends lost 0 bases and 3 bases respectively, with 12 bases between them. CDR1 is MNHNS and CDR2 is SASEGT in the germline V gene. This CDR3 is 15 amino acids long. What was sequenced was PBMCs. V gene TRBV6-1 combines with J gene TRBJ2-7; possible D gene TRBD1, 5 bases. This receptor was taken from a woman aged 40 to 50 in good health and CMV-seronegative. For the CDR3, the DNA is TGTGCCAGCAGTGAAGCCCCAGGGTATCTCTACGAGCAGTACTTC. Its translation: CASSEAPGYLYEQYF.